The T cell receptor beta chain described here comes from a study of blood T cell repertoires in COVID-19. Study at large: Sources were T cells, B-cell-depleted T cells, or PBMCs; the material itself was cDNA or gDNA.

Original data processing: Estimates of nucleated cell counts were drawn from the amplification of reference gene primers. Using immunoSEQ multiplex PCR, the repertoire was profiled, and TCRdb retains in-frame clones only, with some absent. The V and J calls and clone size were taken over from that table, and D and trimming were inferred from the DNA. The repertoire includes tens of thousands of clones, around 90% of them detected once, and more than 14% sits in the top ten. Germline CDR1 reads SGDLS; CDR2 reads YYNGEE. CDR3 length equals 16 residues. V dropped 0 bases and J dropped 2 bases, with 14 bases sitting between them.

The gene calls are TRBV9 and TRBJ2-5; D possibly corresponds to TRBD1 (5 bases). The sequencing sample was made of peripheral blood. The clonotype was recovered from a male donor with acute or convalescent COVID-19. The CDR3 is CASSVGGRGSQETQYF. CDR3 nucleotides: TGTGCCAGCAGCGTAGGGGGTAGGGGCAGTCAAGAGACCCAGTACTTC.